This passage covers 9 T cell receptor beta chains from one sample sequenced in a study of cytomegalovirus exposure and HLA in healthy donors. Primers: 60 Vbeta forward and 13 Jbeta reverse. Profiling relied on immunoSEQ multiplex PCR, and the TCRdb table lists in-frame clones only, not all of them. The sample includes roughly 180,000 clones, roughly 80% of them seen just once. Sequenced: PBMCs. The receptors shown here come from a female donor in good health and CMV-seronegative.

The chain has TRBV6-5 and TRBJ1-1, with D uncertain. Germline V gene lookup returns CDR1 MNHEY and CDR2 SVGAGI. V lost 2 bases, J lost 3 bases, and 7 bases lay in between. The CDR3 is 13 amino acids. The CDR3 here is CASSYIIDTEAFF. The CDR3 DNA is TGTGCCAGCAGTTACATCATAGACACTGAAGCTTTCTTT.

This clone was found a few times. The genes are TRBV7-8 and TRBJ1-6; D remains ambiguous. V lost 1 base and J lost 0, with 7 bases in between. The CDR3 is 16 amino acids. Germline CDR1 and CDR2: SGHVS and FQNEAQ. CDR3 nucleotides: TGTGCCAGCAGCTTAGGAGAGAGCTCCTATAATTCACCCCTCCACTTT. Amino acid sequence: CASSLGESSYNSPLHF.

The chain is built from TRBV7-9 and TRBJ2-3, with a possible D match to TRBD1 (7 bases). Per the germline V gene, CDR1 is SEHNR and CDR2 is FQNEAQ (reference sequence). CDR3 length: 12 residues. Between the trimmed V and J ends, which lost 11 bases and 5 bases, there was a span of 14 bases. The CDR3 sequence: CASEGAGDTQYF. The CDR3 nucleotides are TGTGCCTCGGAGGGGGCCGGAGATACGCAGTATTTT.

This clone was seen only once. The chain has TRBV28 and TRBJ1-1; D perhaps matches TRBD1 (5 bases). Germline loops: CDR1 MDHEN, CDR2 SYDVKM. The CDR3 spans 12 residues. V dropped 2 bases and J dropped 11 bases, with 12 bases sitting between them. CDR3 sequence reads: CASSLQGLSAFF. CDR3 bases: TGTGCCAGCAGTTTACAGGGCTTGAGTGCTTTCTTT.

In this sample, this clone turned up a few times. V usage is TRBV5-5 and J usage is TRBJ1-2, with a tentative D call TRBD1 (6 bases). The CDR3 contains 18 residues. Trimming cost V 0 bases and J 5 bases, with 23 bases left between them. Germline V gives CDR1 SGHKS, CDR2 YYEKEE (reference sequence). DNA for the CDR3: TGTGCCAGCAGCTTGGACCCCGCGGGCAGGGGTGTGAAATATGGCTACACCTTC. Protein: CASSLDPAGRGVKYGYTF.

This rearrangement joins TRBV7-6 to TRBJ1-2; maybe TRBD1 (6 bases). Deletions cut 8 bases from V and 0 bases from J, with 10 bases between. This CDR3 is built from 13 residues. The germline CDR1 and CDR2 sequences are SGHVS and FNYEAQ. The CDR3 DNA sequence: TGTGCCAGCGGGGGGGGCCCTAACTATGGCTACACCTTC. Amino acids: CASGGGPNYGYTF. The complete variable domain, with remaining parts taken from reference TRBV7-6 and TRBJ1-2, reads GAGVSQSPRYKVTKRGQDVALRCDPISGHVSLYWYRQALGQGPEFLTYFNYEAQQDKSGLPNDRFSAERPEGSISTLTIQRTEQRDSAMYRCASGGGPNYGYTFGSGTRLTVV.

The chain employs TRBV30 and TRBJ2-2; maybe TRBD2 (5 bases). The CDR3 length is 15 residues. The V end lost 8 bases, the J end lost 2 bases, and 18 bases lay between the germline ends. Per the germline V gene, CDR1 is GTSNPN and CDR2 is SVGIG (reference sequence). The CDR3 loop is CARGSETSNTGELFF. The CDR3 DNA follows: TGTGCCCGCGGGTCCGAGACTTCAAACACCGGGGAGCTGTTTTTT.

The CDR3 DNA sequence: TGTGCCAGTAGAGTAGGGGGATACAATGAGCAGTTCTTC. Its protein is CASRVGGYNEQFF. This chain connects TRBV19 to TRBJ2-1; perhaps TRBD1 as D (6 bases). The germline V gene has CDR1 LNHDA and CDR2 SQIVND (reference sequence). The CDR3 sequence is 13 residues long. The V end was cut by 6 bases, the J end by 4 bases, with 10 bases between.

The chain combines TRBV5-1 with TRBJ1-1; D is uncertain. CDR3 length: 14 amino acids. The germline V gene encodes CDR1 SGHRS and CDR2 YFSETQ. V lost 0 bases to trimming and J lost 5 bases, with 11 bases between them. Here the CDR3 reads CASSLAGRGTEAFF. Written as DNA, the CDR3 is TGCGCCAGCAGCTTGGCGGGGAGAGGGACTGAAGCTTTCTTT.